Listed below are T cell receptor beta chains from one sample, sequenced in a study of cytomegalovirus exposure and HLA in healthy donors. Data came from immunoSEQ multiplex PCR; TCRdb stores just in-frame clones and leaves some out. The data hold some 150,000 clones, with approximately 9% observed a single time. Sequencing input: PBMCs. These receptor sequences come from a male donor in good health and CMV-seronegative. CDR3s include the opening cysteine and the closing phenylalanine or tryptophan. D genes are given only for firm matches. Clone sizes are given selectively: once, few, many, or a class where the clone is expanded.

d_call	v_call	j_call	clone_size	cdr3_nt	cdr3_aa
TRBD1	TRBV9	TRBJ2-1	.	TGTGCCAGCAGCGGCGGGTGGACAGGGTTGAATGAGCAGTTCTTC	CASSGGWTGLNEQFF
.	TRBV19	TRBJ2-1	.	TGTGCCAGTAGTTCAAACAATGAGCAGTTCTTC	CASSSNNEQFF
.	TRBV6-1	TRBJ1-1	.	TGTGCCAGCAAAGTCAGTGGTGGCACTGAAGCTTTCTTT	CASKVSGGTEAFF
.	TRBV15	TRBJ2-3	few	TGTGCCACCAGCTGGGCCCCGCGGGGTACAGATACGCAGTATTTT	CATSWAPRGTDTQYF
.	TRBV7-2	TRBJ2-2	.	TGTGCCAGCAGCCGAGACGGGAGGAACACCGGGGAGCTGTTTTTT	CASSRDGRNTGELFF
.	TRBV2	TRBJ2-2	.	TGTGCCAGCGGAGTCCTTCCCGCGGGGACCGGGGAGCTGTTTTTT	CASGVLPAGTGELFF
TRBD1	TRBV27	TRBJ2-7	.	TGTGCCAGCAGTTTCTCCGGGACAGGGGGACACGAGCAGTACTTC	CASSFSGTGGHEQYF
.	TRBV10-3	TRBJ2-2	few	TGTGCCATCAGTGGGCCGGGGTCGGACACCGGGGAGCTGTTTTTT	CAISGPGSDTGELFF
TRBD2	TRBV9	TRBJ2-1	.	TGTGCCAGCAGCGCGGGAGGCAGCTCCTACAATGAGCAGTTCTTC	CASSAGGSSYNEQFF
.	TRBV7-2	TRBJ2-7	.	TGTGCCAGCAGCTTTGGTACAGCCTACGAGCAGTACTTC	CASSFGTAYEQYF
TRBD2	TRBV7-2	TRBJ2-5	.	TGTGCCAGCAGCTCCTCCGGGACTAGCGGAGAGACCCAGTACTTC	CASSSSGTSGETQYF
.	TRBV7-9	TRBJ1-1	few	TGTGCGGGGGCCCTTGAAGACACTGAAGCTTTCTTT	CAGALEDTEAFF
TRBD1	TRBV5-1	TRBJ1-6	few	TGCGCCAGCAGCTTGGGGCCCCGGGACAGGGCCAATTCACCCCTCCACTTT	CASSLGPRDRANSPLHF
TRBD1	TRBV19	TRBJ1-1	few	TGTGCCAGTACCCCAGGGGGCCTTGAGGGGACTGAAGCTTTCTTT	CASTPGGLEGTEAFF
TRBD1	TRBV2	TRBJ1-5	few	TGTGCCAGCAGTCCCTCGGACAGGGCGAATCAGCCCCAGCATTTT	CASSPSDRANQPQHF
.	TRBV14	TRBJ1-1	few	TGTGCCAGCAGCCAAGATTGGGGGGGCATCACTGAAGCTTTCTTT	CASSQDWGGITEAFF
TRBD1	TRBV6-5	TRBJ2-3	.	TGTGCCAGCAGTACTGAGACAGGGAACACAGATACGCAGTATTTT	CASSTETGNTDTQYF
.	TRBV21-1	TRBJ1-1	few	TGTGCCAGCAGCGCACAGGGGGACCTCGTACACACTGAAGCTTTCTTT	CASSAQGDLVHTEAFF
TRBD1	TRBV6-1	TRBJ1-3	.	TGTGCCAGCAGAGAGACAGGGGGCTCTGGAAACACCATATATTTT	CASRETGGSGNTIYF
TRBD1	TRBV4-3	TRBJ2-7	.	TGCGCCAGCAGCCCGACAGGGGGCGACTACGAGCAGTACTTC	CASSPTGGDYEQYF
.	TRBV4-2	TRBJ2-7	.	TGTGCCAGCAGCCAAGGTCCCCGGGCCAGGGGGGACTACGAGCAGTACTTC	CASSQGPRARGDYEQYF
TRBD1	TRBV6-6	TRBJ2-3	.	TGTGCCAGCCTTCCAGGGGGCGGGACAGATACGCAGTATTTT	CASLPGGGTDTQYF
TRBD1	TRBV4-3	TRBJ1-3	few	TGCGCCAGCAGCCAAGGTGGGACAGGGTTAGGAACCATATATTTT	CASSQGGTGLGTIYF
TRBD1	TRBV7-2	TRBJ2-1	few	TGTGCCAGCAGCTATACCGGGACAGGTAATTACAATGAGCAGTTCTTC	CASSYTGTGNYNEQFF
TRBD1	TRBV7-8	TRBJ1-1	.	TGTGCCAGCAGTACCGGGACAGGGGTTTTTCAAGCTTTCTTT	CASSTGTGVFQAFF
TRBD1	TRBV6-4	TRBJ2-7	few	TGTGCCAGCAGTGACTCGAAAAGGGACAGGGGGCCGCAGCAGTACTTC	CASSDSKRDRGPQQYF
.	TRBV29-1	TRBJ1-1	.	TGCAGCGGGGGGGGATGGGGTGAAGCTTTCTTT	CSGGGWGEAFF
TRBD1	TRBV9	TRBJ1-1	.	TGTGCCAGCCGCGGACAGGGGGCCACTGAAGCTTTCTTT	CASRGQGATEAFF
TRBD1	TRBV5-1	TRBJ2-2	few	TGCGCCAGCAGCTTGGGAACAGGGGCCGGGGAGCTGTTTTTT	CASSLGTGAGELFF
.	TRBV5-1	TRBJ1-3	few	TGCGCCAGCGATAGAATAAACACCATATATTTT	CASDRINTIYF
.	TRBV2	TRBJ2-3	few	TGTGCCAGCAGCGATAGTAGGGGGGGAACAGATACGCAGTATTTT	CASSDSRGGTDTQYF
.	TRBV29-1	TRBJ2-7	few	TGCAGCGTTGAAGTCTCGCTATATGGGCAGGGGGGCTACGAGCAGTACTTC	CSVEVSLYGQGGYEQYF
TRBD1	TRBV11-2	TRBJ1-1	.	TGTGCCAGCAGGCCGGGACAGGGGAGCGTCAGGACTGAAGCTTTCTTT	CASRPGQGSVRTEAFF
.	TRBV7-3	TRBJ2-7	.	TGTGCCAGCAGCCCATGGGGGGGGCCTCCCTACGAGCAGTACTTC	CASSPWGGPPYEQYF
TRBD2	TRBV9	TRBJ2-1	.	TGTGCCAGCAGCTTAAGCGGGGGCTCCTACAATGAGCAGTTCTTC	CASSLSGGSYNEQFF
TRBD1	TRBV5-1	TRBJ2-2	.	TGCGCCAGCAGCCCACCGGGACAGGGGGCGCAGAGGGAGCTGTTTTTT	CASSPPGQGAQRELFF
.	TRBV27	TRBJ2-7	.	TGTGCCAGCAGTTTATTGAGAGGGGCAGGGGCACCCTACGAGCAGTACTTC	CASSLLRGAGAPYEQYF
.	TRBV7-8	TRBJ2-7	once	TGTGCCAGCAGCTTAGGGCTCCAGGTGTACTTC	CASSLGLQVYF
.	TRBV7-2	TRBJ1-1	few	TGTGCCAGCAGCCCTCCTGGAGGGAACACTGAAGCTTTCTTT	CASSPPGGNTEAFF
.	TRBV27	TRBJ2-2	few	TGTGCCAGCTCCTGGACTGTCGCCGGGGAGCTGTTTTTT	CASSWTVAGELFF
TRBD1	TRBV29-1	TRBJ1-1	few	TGCAGCGTTGAGCAGCGACGGACAGGGAGGGTCACTGAAGCTTTCTTT	CSVEQRRTGRVTEAFF